The 7 T cell receptor beta chains in this list originate from one sample, sequenced in a study of T cells in Graves' hyperthyroidism and ophthalmopathy. From RNA transcripts, TCR beta CDR3 regions were amplified. Primed by the HTBI set, a first-round RT-PCR was run on the TCR CDR3. TCRdb reprocessed the multiplex PCR reads via MiXCR and lists one record per CDR3 protein. Of hundreds of thousands of distinct CDR3 sequences in the sample, approximately 14% were seen once. Material for sequencing was blood. The receptors derive from a man between 18 and 35 years old with Graves' ophthalmopathy.

A few counts support this clonotype. The chain employs TRBV24-1 and TRBJ2-7; possible D gene TRBD1, 5 bases. Germline CDR1 is KGHDR and CDR2 is SFDVKD. V dropped 10 bases and J dropped 4 bases, with 7 bases sitting between them. The CDR3 loop spans 10 amino acids. CDR3 amino acids: CATDSYEQYF. The DNA of the CDR3 is TGTGCCACAGACAGTTACGAGCAGTACTTC.

This clonotype was seen ten or more times. J is TRBJ2-7 and V is TRBV5-1, with 9 positions matching TRBD2. V lost 0 bases to trimming and J lost 5 bases; unmatched junction nucleotides: 9. Germline CDR1 reads SGHRS; CDR2 reads YFSETQ. This CDR3 spans 16 amino acids. CDR3 bases: TGCGCCAGCAGCTTGGGACGTGGACTAGCGAGGAACGAGCAGTACTTC. It codes for CASSLGRGLARNEQYF. Supplemented by reference TRBV5-1 and TRBJ2-7, the full variable domain reads KAGVTQTPRYLIKTRGQQVTLSCSPISGHRSVSWYQQTPGQGLQFLFEYFSETQRNKGNFPGRFSGRQFSNSRSEMNVSTLELGDSALYLCASSLGRGLARNEQYFGPGTRLTVT.

This chain joins TRBV10-3 and TRBJ1-1; unclear D gene. Looked up from germline, CDR1 is ENHRY and CDR2 is SYGVKD. This CDR3 has 11 amino acids. The V gene lost 10 bases and the J gene lost 3 bases, with 9 bases spanning the gap. This chain's CDR3 is CATTSYTEAFF. Written as DNA, the CDR3 is TGTGCCACAACGAGCTACACTGAAGCTTTCTTT.

The rearrangement joins TRBV4-2 to TRBJ2-1, with 8 bases that match TRBD2. Germline assignment: CDR1 LGHNA and CDR2 YNFKEQ. The CDR3 totals 13 residues. V gave up 11 bases and J gave up 4 bases; unmatched junction bases: 7. CDR3 DNA: TGTGCCTCCGAAGCGGGAGAGTACAATGAGCAGTTCTTC. Translated, it gives CASEAGEYNEQFF.

This chain joins TRBV5-4 and TRBJ2-6; D gene uncertain. Germline V gene sequence: CDR1 SGHNT, CDR2 YYREEE (reference sequence). CDR3 length equals 14 residues. V was trimmed by 0 bases and J by 11 bases, leaving 12 bases between them. CDR3: CASSLGPAPHVLTF. CDR3 sequence (DNA): TGTGCCAGCAGCTTGGGTCCAGCTCCTCACGTCCTGACTTTC.

Ten or more counts support this clonotype. The V call is TRBV12-3 or TRBV12-4, the J call TRBJ1-6; 8 nucleotides agree with TRBD1. The CDR3 spans 14 residues. Unmatched junction bases numbered 8, after V lost 7 bases and J lost 9 bases. The CDR3 DNA follows: TGTGCCAGCAACAAGGACAGGGAGGGTTCACCCCTCCACTTT. As protein: CASNKDREGSPLHF.

This clonotype was recorded a few times. The chain recombines TRBV3-1 with TRBJ2-7; TRBD2 matches at 7 bases. The J segment lost 4 bases and the V segment lost 3 bases, leaving 3 bases of the junction unmatched. Germline V gene sequence: CDR1 LGHDT, CDR2 YNNKEL (reference sequence). This CDR3 is 13 amino acids long. Written as DNA, the CDR3 is TGTGCCAGCAGCCACTCCGGGAGGTACGAGCAGTACTTC. The encoded protein is CASSHSGRYEQYF.